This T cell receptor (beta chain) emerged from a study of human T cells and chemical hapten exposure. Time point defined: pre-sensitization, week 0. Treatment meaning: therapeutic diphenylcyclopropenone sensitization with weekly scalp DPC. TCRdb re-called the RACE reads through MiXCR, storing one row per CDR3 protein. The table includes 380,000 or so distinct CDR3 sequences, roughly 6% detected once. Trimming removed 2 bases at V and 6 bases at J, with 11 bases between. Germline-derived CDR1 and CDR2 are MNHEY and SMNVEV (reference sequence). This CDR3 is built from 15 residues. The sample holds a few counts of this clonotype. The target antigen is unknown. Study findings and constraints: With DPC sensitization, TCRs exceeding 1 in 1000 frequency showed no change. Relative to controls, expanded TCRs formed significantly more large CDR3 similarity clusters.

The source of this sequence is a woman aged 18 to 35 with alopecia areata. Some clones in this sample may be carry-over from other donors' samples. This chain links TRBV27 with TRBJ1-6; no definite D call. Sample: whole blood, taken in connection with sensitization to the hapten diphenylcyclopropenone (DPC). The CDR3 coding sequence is TGTGCCAGCAGTTTAAGAGGACCGATTAATTCACCCCTCCACTTT. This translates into CASSLRGPINSPLHF.